This record looks at one TCR beta chain sequence and its context. Profiling relied on immunoSEQ multiplex PCR, and the TCRdb table lists in-frame clones only, not all of them. The table shows over 100,000 clones, with around 80% occurring only once. The sample comes from a study of blood T cell repertoires in COVID-19. The sequenced sample was peripheral blood. This sequence was found in a woman in her 70s with acute or convalescent COVID-19.

The CDR3 sequence: CATSRGAGGPNEQFF. CDR3 DNA sequence: TGTGCCACCAGCAGGGGAGCGGGAGGGCCCAATGAGCAGTTCTTC. The chain links TRBV15 to TRBJ2-1; 10 nucleotides agree with TRBD2. The CDR3 consists of 15 residues. The V and J ends lost 3 bases and 6 bases, in that order; junction bases with no gene match: 5. The germline CDR1 and CDR2 sequences are LNHNV and YYDKDF (reference sequence).